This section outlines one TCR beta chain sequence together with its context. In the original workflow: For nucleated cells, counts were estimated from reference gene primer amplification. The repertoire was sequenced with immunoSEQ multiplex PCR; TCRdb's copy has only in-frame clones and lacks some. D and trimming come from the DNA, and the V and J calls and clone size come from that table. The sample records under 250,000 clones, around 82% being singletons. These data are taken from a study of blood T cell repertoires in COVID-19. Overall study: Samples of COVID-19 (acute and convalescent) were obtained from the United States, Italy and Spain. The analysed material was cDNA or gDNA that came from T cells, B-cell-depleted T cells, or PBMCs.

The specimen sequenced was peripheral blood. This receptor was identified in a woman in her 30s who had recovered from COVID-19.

The DNA for the CDR3 is TGTGCCAGCAGCTCCGACAGACCCTACGAGCAGTACTTC. Its protein product is CASSSDRPYEQYF. The chain carries TRBV7-2 and TRBJ2-7, with D possibly being TRBD1 (5 bases). V gave up 4 bases and J gave up 2 bases, with 9 bases separating them. The germline V gene has CDR1 SGHTA and CDR2 FQGNSA. The CDR3 has 13 residues.